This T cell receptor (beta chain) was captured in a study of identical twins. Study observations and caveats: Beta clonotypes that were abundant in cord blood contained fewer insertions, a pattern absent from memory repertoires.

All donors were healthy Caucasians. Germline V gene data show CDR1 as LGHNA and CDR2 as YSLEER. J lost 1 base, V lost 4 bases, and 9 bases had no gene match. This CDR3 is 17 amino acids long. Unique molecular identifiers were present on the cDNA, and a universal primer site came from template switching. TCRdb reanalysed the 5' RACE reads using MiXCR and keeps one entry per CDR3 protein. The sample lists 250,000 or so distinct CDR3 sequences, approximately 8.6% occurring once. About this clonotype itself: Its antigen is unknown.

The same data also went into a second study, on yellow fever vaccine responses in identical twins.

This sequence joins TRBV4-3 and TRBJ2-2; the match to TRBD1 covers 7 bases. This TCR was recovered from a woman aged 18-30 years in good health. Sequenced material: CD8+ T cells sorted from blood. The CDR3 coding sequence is TGCGCCAGCAGCCGATTAAGATCAGGGGGGAACACCGGGGAGCTGTTTTTT. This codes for CASSRLRSGGNTGELFF.